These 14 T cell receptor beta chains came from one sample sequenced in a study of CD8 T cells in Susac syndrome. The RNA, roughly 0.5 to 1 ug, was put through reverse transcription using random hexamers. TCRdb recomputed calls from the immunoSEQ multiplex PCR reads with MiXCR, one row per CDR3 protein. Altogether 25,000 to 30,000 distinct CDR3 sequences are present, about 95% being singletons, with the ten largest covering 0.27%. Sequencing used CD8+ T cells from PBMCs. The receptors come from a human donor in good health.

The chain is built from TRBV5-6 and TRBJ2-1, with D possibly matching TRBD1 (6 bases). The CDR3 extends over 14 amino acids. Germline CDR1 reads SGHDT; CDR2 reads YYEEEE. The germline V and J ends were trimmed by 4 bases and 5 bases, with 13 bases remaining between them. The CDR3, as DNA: TGTGCCAGCAGCCAGGGGTCTACTAACAATGAGCAGTTCTTC. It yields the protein CASSQGSTNNEQFF.

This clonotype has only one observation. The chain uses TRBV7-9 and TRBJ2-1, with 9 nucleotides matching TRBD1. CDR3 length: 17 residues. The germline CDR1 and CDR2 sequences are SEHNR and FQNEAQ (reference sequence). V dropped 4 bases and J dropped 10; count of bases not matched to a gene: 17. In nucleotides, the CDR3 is TGTGCCAGCAGCTCGACTTCCTCCGGGACAGGGTTGGGGGAGCAGTTCTTC. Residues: CASSSTSSGTGLGEQFF. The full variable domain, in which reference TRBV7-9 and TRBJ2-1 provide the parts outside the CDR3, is DTGVSQNPRHKITKRGQNVTFRCDPISEHNRLYWYRQTLGQGPEFLTYFQNEAQLEKSRLLSDRFSAERPKGSFSTLEIQRTEQGDSAMYLCASSSTSSGTGLGEQFFGPGTRLTVL.

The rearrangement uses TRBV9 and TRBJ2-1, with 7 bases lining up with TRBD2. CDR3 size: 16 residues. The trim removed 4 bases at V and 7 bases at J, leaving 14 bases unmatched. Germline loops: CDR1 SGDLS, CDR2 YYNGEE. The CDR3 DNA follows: TGTGCCAGCAGCCCAAGGGACTACCCTCCAGGTAATGAGCAGTTCTTC. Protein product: CASSPRDYPPGNEQFF.

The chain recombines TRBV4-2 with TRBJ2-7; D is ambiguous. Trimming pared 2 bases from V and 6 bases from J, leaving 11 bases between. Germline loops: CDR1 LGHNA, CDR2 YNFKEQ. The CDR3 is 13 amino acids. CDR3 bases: TGTGCCAGCAGCCAAAGGCTTCCTGGCGAGCAGTACTTC. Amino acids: CASSQRLPGEQYF.

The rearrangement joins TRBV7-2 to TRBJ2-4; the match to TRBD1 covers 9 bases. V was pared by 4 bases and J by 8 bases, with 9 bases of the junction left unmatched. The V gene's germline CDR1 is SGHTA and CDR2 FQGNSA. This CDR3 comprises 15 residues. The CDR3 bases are TGTGCCAGCAGCTCCACAGGGGGCACGGGATACATTCAGTACTTC. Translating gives CASSSTGGTGYIQYF.

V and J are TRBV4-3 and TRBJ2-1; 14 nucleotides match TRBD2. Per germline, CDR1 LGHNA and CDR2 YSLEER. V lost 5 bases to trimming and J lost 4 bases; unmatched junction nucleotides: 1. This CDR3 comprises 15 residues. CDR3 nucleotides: TGCGCCAGCAGCTGGACTAGCGGGGGGTACAATGAGCAGTTCTTC. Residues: CASSWTSGGYNEQFF.

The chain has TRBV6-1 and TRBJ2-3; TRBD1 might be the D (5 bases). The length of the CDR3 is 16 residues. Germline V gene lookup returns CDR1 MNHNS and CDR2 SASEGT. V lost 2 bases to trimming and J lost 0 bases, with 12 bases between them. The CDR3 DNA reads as TGTGCCAGCAGTGAACGAAGGGGCGCTAGCACAGATACGCAGTATTTT. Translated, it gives CASSERRGASTDTQYF.

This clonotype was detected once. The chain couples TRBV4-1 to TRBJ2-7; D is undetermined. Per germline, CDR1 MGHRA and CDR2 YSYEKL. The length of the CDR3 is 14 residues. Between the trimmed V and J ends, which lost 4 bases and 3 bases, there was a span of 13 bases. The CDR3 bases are TGCGCCAGCAGCCTTAGGCCCGCCGACTACGAGCAGTACTTC. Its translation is CASSLRPADYEQYF.

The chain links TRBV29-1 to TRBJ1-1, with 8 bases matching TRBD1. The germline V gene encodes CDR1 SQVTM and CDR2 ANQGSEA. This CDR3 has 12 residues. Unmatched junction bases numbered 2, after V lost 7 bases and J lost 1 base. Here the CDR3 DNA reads TGCAGCGCGGACAGGGAGAACACTGAAGCTTTCTTT. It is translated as CSADRENTEAFF.

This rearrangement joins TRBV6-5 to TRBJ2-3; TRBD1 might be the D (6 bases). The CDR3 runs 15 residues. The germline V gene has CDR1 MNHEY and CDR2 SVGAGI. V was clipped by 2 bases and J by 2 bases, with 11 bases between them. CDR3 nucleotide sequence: TGTGCCAGCAGTTACGACCTGGGGGCCACAGATACGCAGTATTTT. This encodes CASSYDLGATDTQYF.

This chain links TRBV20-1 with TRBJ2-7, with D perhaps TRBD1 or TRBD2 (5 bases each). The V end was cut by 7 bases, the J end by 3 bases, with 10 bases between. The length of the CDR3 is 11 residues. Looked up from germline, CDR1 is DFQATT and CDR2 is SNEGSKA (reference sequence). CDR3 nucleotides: TGCAGTGGGGGGAGCGACTACGAGCAGTACTTC. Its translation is CSGGSDYEQYF.

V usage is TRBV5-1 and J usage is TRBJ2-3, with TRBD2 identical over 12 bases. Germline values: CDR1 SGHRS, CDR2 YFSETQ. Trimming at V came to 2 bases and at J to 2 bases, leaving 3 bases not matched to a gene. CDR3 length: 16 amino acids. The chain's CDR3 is CASSFLAGGPTDTQYF. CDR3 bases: TGCGCCAGCAGCTTCCTAGCGGGGGGGCCCACAGATACGCAGTATTTT.

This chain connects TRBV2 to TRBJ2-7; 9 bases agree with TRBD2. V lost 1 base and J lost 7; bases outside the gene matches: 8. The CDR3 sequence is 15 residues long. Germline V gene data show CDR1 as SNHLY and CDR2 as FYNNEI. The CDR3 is CASSEVSGGLREQYF. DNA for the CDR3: TGTGCCAGCAGTGAAGTCAGCGGGGGGCTACGGGAGCAGTACTTC.

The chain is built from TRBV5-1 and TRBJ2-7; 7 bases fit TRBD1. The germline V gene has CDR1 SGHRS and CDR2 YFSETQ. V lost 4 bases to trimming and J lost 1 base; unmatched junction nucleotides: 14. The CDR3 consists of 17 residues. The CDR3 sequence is CASSRNGPGQKSYEQYF. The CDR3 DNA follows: TGCGCCAGCAGCCGAAACGGGCCGGGACAGAAGTCCTACGAGCAGTACTTC.